The 23 T cell receptor beta chains below all came from one sample that was sequenced in a study of graft-versus-host responses after intestinal transplantation. These receptors lack a known antigen. Method: immunoSEQ multiplex PCR; TCRdb's copy keeps in-frame clones and lacks some. The top ten hold approximately 0.2% of the sample, which has 110,000 to 150,000 clones, approximately 91% seen once. Here the sequenced sample was unstimulated CD4+ T cells sorted from spleen or lymph node cells, taken before intestinal transplant. These receptors were obtained from a human donor who received an intestinal transplant.

The chain recombines TRBV5-8 with TRBJ1-2; no definite D call. Trimming cost V 7 bases and J 2 bases, with 12 bases left between them. Germline lookup yields CDR1 SGHTS and CDR2 YDEGEE. CDR3 length: 13 amino acids. CDR3 sequence reads: CASPPTGNYGYTF. DNA of the CDR3: TGTGCCAGCCCCCCGACCGGGAACTATGGCTACACCTTC.

The chain combines TRBV19 with TRBJ2-5; D assignment may be TRBD1 or TRBD2 (5 bases each). Trimming removed 3 bases at V and 5 bases at J, with 16 bases between. The CDR3 contains 15 residues. Germline CDR1 is LNHDA and CDR2 is SQIVND (reference sequence). The CDR3 sequence: CASSISGTLVETQYF. CDR3 in DNA: TGTGCCAGTAGTATTTCCGGGACCTTGGTGGAGACCCAGTACTTC.

The chain employs TRBV6-5 and TRBJ2-3; D tentatively fits TRBD1 or TRBD2 (5 bases each). Trimming left V 2 bases short and J 5 bases short, with 11 bases between. The CDR3 contains 14 residues. Germline CDR1 MNHEY, CDR2 SVGAGI. This CDR3 reads CASSYRDEGDTQYF. DNA for the CDR3: TGTGCCAGCAGTTACCGGGACGAGGGAGATACGCAGTATTTT.

This chain links TRBV15 with TRBJ1-5, with D unresolved. The V and J ends lost 0 bases and 5 bases respectively, with 5 bases between them. The CDR3 covers 13 residues. Per the germline V gene, CDR1 is LNHNV and CDR2 is YYDKDF (reference sequence). In DNA form, the CDR3 reads TGTGCCACCAGCAGAGATTTCGATCAGCCCCAGCATTTT. Translated, it gives CATSRDFDQPQHF.

This clone was counted a single time. This chain uses TRBV6-1 with TRBJ1-1; no clear D gene. V dropped 4 bases and J dropped 7 bases, with 10 bases sitting between them. The CDR3 sequence is 12 residues long. From germline, CDR1 is MNHNS and CDR2 SASEGT. CDR3 residues: CASSGDISEAFF. The DNA for the CDR3 is TGTGCCAGCAGTGGGGATATTAGTGAAGCTTTCTTT.

CDR3 nucleotide sequence: TGTGCCAGCATGGAGGCTAGCGGGAGTCCCGATACGCAGTATTTT. Translation: CASMEASGSPDTQYF. This rearrangement joins TRBV27 to TRBJ2-3; 10 bases line up with TRBD2. J lost 6 bases, V lost 7 bases, and 10 bases had no gene match. Per the germline V gene, CDR1 is MNHEY and CDR2 is SMNVEV (reference sequence). The CDR3 loop spans 15 amino acids.

CDR3 nucleotide sequence: TGTGCCAGCAGCCCCTCGGGAGGGGAGACCCAGTACTTC. This encodes CASSPSGGETQYF. The chain joins TRBV5-6 to TRBJ2-5, with TRBD2 matching over 8 bases. J gave up 5 bases and V 4 bases, and 4 bases lay outside the gene matches. Germline-derived CDR1 and CDR2 are SGHDT and YYEEEE. The CDR3 is 13 residues long.

This clone came up once. The V and J genes are TRBV7-2 and TRBJ1-3; D remains unclear. Per the germline V gene, CDR1 is SGHTA and CDR2 is FQGNSA. V lost 2 bases and J lost 0, with 8 bases in between. The CDR3 totals 15 residues. The CDR3 reads CASSLQVSSGNTIYF. Written as DNA, the CDR3 is TGTGCCAGCAGCTTACAGGTTAGCTCTGGAAACACCATATATTTT. Variable domain in full (rest from reference TRBV7-2 and TRBJ1-3): GAGVSQSPSNKVTEKGKDVELRCDPISGHTALYWYRQSLGQGLEFLIYFQGNSAPDKSGLPSDRFSAERTGGSVSTLTIQRTQQEDSAVYLCASSLQVSSGNTIYFGEGSWLTVV.

This rearrangement joins TRBV28 to TRBJ2-5; 7 nucleotides align to TRBD2. Germline V gene sequence: CDR1 MDHEN, CDR2 SYDVKM. The CDR3 contains 15 residues. Losses at the gene ends were 3 bases for V and 2 bases for J; bases not matched to a gene: 6. CDR3 in DNA: TGTGCCAGCAGTTTCAGCGGGATCTTACAAGAGACCCAGTACTTC. Protein product: CASSFSGILQETQYF.

The DNA for the CDR3 is TGTGCCAGCAGCTACCAATCGGTACAAGAGACCCAGTACTTC. It codes for CASSYQSVQETQYF. This chain joins TRBV7-6 and TRBJ2-5; D is unclear. V was cut by 4 bases and J by 2 bases, with 11 bases left in between. Germline V gene lookup returns CDR1 SGHVS and CDR2 FNYEAQ. This CDR3 is 14 amino acids long.

The chain employs TRBV7-9 and TRBJ2-3; TRBD1 is a possible D gene (5 bases). This CDR3 has 14 residues. The germline V gene encodes CDR1 SEHNR and CDR2 FQNEAQ (reference sequence). V was shortened by 0 bases and J by 6 bases, with 10 bases between the two germline ends. The CDR3 DNA sequence: TGTGCCAGCAGCTTAGCCCAGGGTTGGGATACGCAGTATTTT. Protein: CASSLAQGWDTQYF.

The chain joins TRBV4-1 to TRBJ2-4; D is undetermined. V gave up 0 bases and J gave up 13 bases, with 7 bases separating them. In germline, CDR1 is MGHRA, CDR2 YSYEKL. The CDR3 spans 11 residues. CDR3 sequence reads: CASSQDMWQYF. The CDR3 nucleotides are TGCGCCAGCAGCCAAGATATGTGGCAGTACTTC.

This chain links TRBV10-3 with TRBJ2-3, with D perhaps matching TRBD1 or TRBD2 (6 bases each). CDR3 length equals 14 residues. The V end lost 8 bases, the J end lost 2 bases, and 14 bases lay between the germline ends. Germline lookup yields CDR1 ENHRY and CDR2 SYGVKD. The chain's CDR3 is CAIGEGEVTDTQYF. The CDR3 region has the DNA TGTGCCATCGGCGAGGGGGAGGTCACAGATACGCAGTATTTT.

The rearrangement links TRBV2 to TRBJ1-1; D perhaps matches TRBD1 (6 bases). V was shortened by 6 bases and J by 9 bases, with 14 bases between the two germline ends. CDR3 length equals 12 residues. CDR1 and CDR2 from the germline V gene are SNHLY and FYNNEI. CDR3 sequence: CASRRGAGQAFF. CDR3 bases: TGTGCCAGCAGGAGGGGGGCAGGGCAAGCTTTCTTT. The whole variable domain, remainder taken from reference TRBV2 and TRBJ1-1, is EPEVTQTPSHQVTQMGQEVILRCVPISNHLYFYWYRQILGQKVEFLVSFYNNEISEKSEIFDDQFSVERPDGSNFTLKIRSTKLEDSAMYFCASRRGAGQAFFGQGTRLTVV.

DNA of the CDR3: TGTGCCAGCTCACCAGCCCTAGCGGGACAAGAGACCCAGTACTTC. Translating gives CASSPALAGQETQYF. V gene TRBV18 combines with J gene TRBJ2-5; 9 bases are shared with TRBD2. The V gene end was trimmed by 2 bases and the J gene end by 2 bases; junction bases not matched to a gene: 3. Germline lookup yields CDR1 KGHSH and CDR2 LQKENI. The CDR3 spans 15 residues.

V is TRBV7-8 and J is TRBJ1-2; D perhaps matches TRBD1 (6 bases). Trimming removed 0 bases at V and 4 bases at J, with 12 bases between. Germline CDR1 reads SGHVS; CDR2 reads FQNEAQ. The CDR3 covers 15 residues. The CDR3 here is CASSLARQATYGYTF. The CDR3 bases are TGTGCCAGCAGCTTAGCAAGACAGGCCACCTATGGCTACACCTTC. Variable domain in full (rest from reference TRBV7-8 and TRBJ1-2): GAGVSQSPRYKVAKRGQDVALRCDPISGHVSLFWYQQALGQGPEFLTYFQNEAQLDKSGLPSDRFFAERPEGSVSTLKIQRTQQEDSAVYLCASSLARQATYGYTFGSGTRLTVV.

J is TRBJ2-7 and V is TRBV27; 7 bases are shared with TRBD1. The CDR3 spans 13 residues. Germline V lookup: CDR1 MNHEY, CDR2 SMNVEV (reference sequence). V shed 2 bases and J 5 bases; nucleotides not matched to a gene: 3. CDR3 DNA: TGTGCCAGCAGTTTACGGACAGGCCACGAGCAGTACTTC. It translates to CASSLRTGHEQYF.

The chain employs TRBV4-2 and TRBJ2-7, with TRBD1 matching over 11 bases. V lost 0 bases and J lost 2; bases outside the gene matches: 3. CDR3 length: 16 residues. Looked up from germline, CDR1 is LGHNA and CDR2 is YNFKEQ. DNA of the CDR3: TGTGCCAGCAGCCAAGAGGGGGACAGGGGGGCCTACGAGCAGTACTTC. This codes for CASSQEGDRGAYEQYF.

V is TRBV19 and J is TRBJ2-1; 7 bases align to TRBD2. The CDR3 runs 16 residues. V gave up 6 bases and J gave up 4 bases; unmatched junction bases: 12. Germline V gives CDR1 LNHDA, CDR2 SQIVND (reference sequence). The CDR3 region is CASSKLASGIYNEQFF. For the CDR3, the DNA is TGTGCCAGTAGCAAACTTGCTAGCGGCATTTACAATGAGCAGTTCTTC.

The chain is built from TRBV7-2 and TRBJ1-2; 8 nucleotides line up with TRBD1. CDR3 length equals 14 residues. Trimming cost V 2 bases and J 7 bases; bases outside gene matches: 6. The germline gives CDR1 SGHTA, CDR2 FQGNSA. The CDR3 DNA reads as TGTGCCAGCAGCTTAACAGGGGGTAATCTTGGCTACACCTTC. This translates into CASSLTGGNLGYTF.

This chain joins TRBV7-2 and TRBJ2-2; D not resolved. CDR3 length: 14 amino acids. With 2 bases removed from V and 4 bases from J, the gap between germline ends came to 8 bases. The V gene's germline CDR1 is SGHTA and CDR2 FQGNSA. The CDR3 here is CASSLYAVTGELFF. The CDR3 coding sequence is TGTGCCAGCAGCTTATATGCGGTCACCGGGGAGCTGTTTTTT.

The genes are TRBV2 and TRBJ1-2; maybe TRBD1 (5 bases). This CDR3 spans 15 amino acids. Trimming stripped 7 bases from V and 4 bases from J, with 19 bases between. CDR1 and CDR2 from the germline V gene are SNHLY and FYNNEI. CDR3 amino acids: CASTLQEGRSYGYTF. The CDR3 nucleotides are TGTGCCAGCACTCTACAGGAGGGTCGTAGCTATGGCTACACCTTC.

This chain links TRBV7-3 with TRBJ1-6; 9 bases fit TRBD1. This CDR3 comprises 15 residues. J gave up 3 bases and V 3 bases, and 0 bases lay outside the gene matches. The germline V gene encodes CDR1 SGHTA and CDR2 FQGTGA. In DNA, the CDR3 is TGTGCCAGCAGCTTGACAGGGGGCTATAATTCACCCCTCCACTTT. Its translation is CASSLTGGYNSPLHF.